This T cell receptor beta chain was profiled in a study of tumor-infiltrating lymphocytes in localized non-small cell lung cancer. Germline CDR1 reads SEHNR; CDR2 reads FQNEAQ (reference sequence). The CDR3 runs 15 residues. V shed 5 bases and J 6 bases; nucleotides not matched to a gene: 10. Only in-frame clones appear in the TCRdb table, and some are missing; sequencing was by immunoSEQ multiplex PCR. The table has more than 15,000 clones, roughly three quarters seen once. This TCR was sampled from a human donor with non-small cell lung cancer. This rearrangement joins TRBV7-9 to TRBJ1-5, with TRBD1 identical over 7 bases. The sequencing input was lung tumor tissue. The CDR3 nucleotides read TGTGCCAGCAGCCCAACAGGGGTCAGTATTCAGCCCCAGCATTTT. It specifies CASSPTGVSIQPQHF.